The rows below give T cell receptor beta chains drawn from one sample of a study of Ad26.COV2.S vaccination and SARS-CoV-2 variants. Measured with immunoSEQ multiplex PCR; TCRdb has only the in-frame clones, and not every one. In the table there are about 350,000 clones, around 90% of which are singletons. Sequencing was performed on peripheral blood, taken after recovery from COVID-19. These receptors all stem from a human donor who had recovered from COVID-19. CDR3s include the opening cysteine and the closing phenylalanine or tryptophan. The D gene is left open where the match is weak. A row's size may be missing; if present it is once, few, many or a size class.

size | D | J | V | CDR3 | DNA
. | TRBD2 | TRBJ2-1 | TRBV5-1 | CASSLELAGVASYNEQFF | TGCGCCAGCAGCTTGGAGCTAGCGGGGGTCGCCTCCTACAATGAGCAGTTCTTC
. | . | TRBJ2-4 | TRBV6-1 | CASSEVLGHLVVAKNIQYF | TGTGCCAGCAGTGAAGTACTGGGACATCTGGTAGTAGCCAAAAACATTCAGTACTTC
few | . | TRBJ2-7 | TRBV3-1/TRBV3-2 | CASSGATLFYEQYF | TGTGCCAGCTCAGGGGCTACTCTTTTCTACGAGCAGTACTTC
. | . | TRBJ1-3 | TRBV6-1 | CASSERGRSGNTIYF | TGTGCCAGCAGTGAAAGGGGCCGCTCTGGAAACACCATATATTTT
. | . | TRBJ1-2 | TRBV12-5 | CASGTGQLNYGYTF | TGTGCTAGTGGCACGGGTCAATTAAACTATGGCTACACCTTC
. | . | TRBJ1-1 | TRBV5-4 | CASSLRGDGVGAFF | TGTGCCAGCAGCTTGCGAGGCGACGGGGTTGGGGCTTTCTTT
. | TRBD2 | TRBJ2-7 | TRBV7-2 | CASSLVTSGDYEQYF | TGTGCCAGCAGCTTAGTGACTAGCGGGGACTACGAGCAGTACTTC
. | TRBD1 | TRBJ2-7 | TRBV29-1 | CSVAGQGLGYEQYF | TGCAGCGTTGCGGGACAGGGGTTGGGTTACGAGCAGTACTTC
. | TRBD1 | TRBJ2-7 | TRBV9 | CASSLGQGAYEQYF | TGTGCCAGCAGCCTGGGACAGGGGGCCTACGAGCAGTACTTC
. | TRBD1 | TRBJ1-3 | TRBV10-1 | CASIWDRESGNTIYF | TGCGCCAGCATCTGGGACAGGGAGTCTGGAAACACCATATATTTT
. | TRBD2 | TRBJ2-3 | TRBV6-2/TRBV6-3 | CASSYDLASGGRMTDTQYF | TGTGCCAGCAGTTATGATCTGGCTAGCGGGGGGAGGATGACAGATACGCAGTATTTT
. | . | TRBJ1-5 | TRBV6-2/TRBV6-3 | CASSPPWGTYSNQPQHF | TGTGCCAGCAGTCCCCCTTGGGGTACGTATAGCAATCAGCCCCAGCATTTT
. | . | TRBJ2-3 | TRBV5-4 | CASSLGAYTQYF | TGTGCCAGCAGCTTGGGGGCTTATACGCAGTATTTT
few | . | TRBJ1-1 | TRBV10-3 | CAISESSVLNTEAFF | TGTGCCATCAGTGAGTCGTCAGTCCTGAACACTGAAGCTTTCTTT
. | . | TRBJ1-5 | TRBV19 | CASSLGHSNQPQHF | TGTGCCAGTAGTTTGGGGCATAGCAATCAGCCCCAGCATTTT
. | . | TRBJ2-2 | TRBV7-3 | CASSLQDTGELFF | TGTGCCAGCAGCTTACAGGACACCGGGGAGCTGTTTTTT
. | TRBD1 | TRBJ1-6 | TRBV10-3 | CAISVLDRGGNSPLHF | TGTGCCATCAGTGTACTCGACAGGGGAGGTAATTCACCCCTCCACTTT
. | TRBD1 | TRBJ2-7 | TRBV3-1/TRBV3-2 | CASSPPGQISYEQYF | TGTGCCAGCAGCCCACCGGGACAGATTTCTTACGAGCAGTACTTC
. | . | TRBJ2-7 | TRBV12-2 | CASRWSAPTSGITYEQYF | TGTGCAAGTCGCTGGTCCGCACCCACTAGCGGGATAACCTACGAGCAGTACTTC
once | . | TRBJ1-1 | TRBV3-1/TRBV3-2 | CASSHQPRGSTEAFF | TGTGCCAGCAGCCACCAGCCCCGCGGCAGCACTGAAGCTTTCTTT